The 25 T cell receptor beta chains listed next were all sequenced from one sample in a study of CD8 T cells in Susac syndrome. When the RNA was reverse transcribed, random hexamers were used with an input of roughly 0.5 to 1 ug. TCRdb fed the immunoSEQ multiplex PCR reads into MiXCR, producing one record per CDR3 protein. Of about 440,000 distinct CDR3 sequences in the sample, about 85% were seen once. Sequences were obtained from CD8+ T cells from PBMCs. All receptors come from a human donor with multiple sclerosis.

This clonotype was observed a single time. The chain uses TRBV11-2 and TRBJ2-2; tentative D call: TRBD2 (6 bases). Trimming pared 3 bases from V and 4 bases from J, leaving 12 bases between. This CDR3 region has 15 residues. Germline CDR1 reads SGHAT; CDR2 reads FQNNGV. DNA for the CDR3: TGTGCCAGCAGCTTCAGGGACTCCGCCACCGGGGAGCTGTTTTTT. It translates to CASSFRDSATGELFF.

V and J are TRBV30 and TRBJ1-2, with 11 bases matching TRBD1. CDR1 and CDR2 (germline): GTSNPN, SVGIG (reference sequence). This CDR3 is built from 14 residues. J gave up 6 bases and V 1 base, and 4 bases lay outside the gene matches. The CDR3 DNA is TGTGCCTGGAGTGCCGGACAGGGGGCGCATGGCTACACCTTC. Protein product: CAWSAGQGAHGYTF.

The chain carries TRBV12-3 or TRBV12-4 and TRBJ2-1, with unresolved D. The CDR3 loop spans 14 amino acids. V was trimmed by 5 bases and J by 7 bases, leaving 15 bases between them. CDR3 DNA: TGTGCCAGCAGTACGGAAAGTTCTGGGAATGAGCAGTTCTTC. It specifies CASSTESSGNEQFF.

This chain links TRBV10-1 with TRBJ2-2; D ambiguous. Germline CDR1 and CDR2: WNHNN and SYGVQD (reference sequence). The CDR3 extends over 15 amino acids. Deletions cut 2 bases from V and 3 bases from J, with 10 bases between. The CDR3 DNA is TGCGCCAGCAGTGAGGCCTCCCATTACACCGGGGAGCTGTTTTTT. Translation: CASSEASHYTGELFF.

The chain recombines TRBV4-1 with TRBJ2-7; a weak D match, TRBD1 (5 bases). Germline V CDR1 and CDR2: MGHRA, YSYEKL. V was pared by 4 bases and J by 0 bases, with 19 bases between. CDR3 length: 17 residues. The CDR3 loop reads CASSLVWKDTHSYEQYF. The CDR3, as DNA: TGCGCCAGCAGCCTGGTATGGAAGGACACCCACTCCTACGAGCAGTACTTC.

The chain joins TRBV28 to TRBJ2-1; D perhaps matches TRBD1 (8 bases). The V gene lost 3 bases and the J gene lost 8 bases, with 20 bases spanning the gap. Germline-derived CDR1 and CDR2 are MDHEN and SYDVKM. CDR3 length: 16 residues. The CDR3 sequence is CASSLSGQGGIHEQFF. The CDR3 region has the DNA TGTGCCAGCAGTTTGTCTGGACAGGGAGGGATCCATGAGCAGTTCTTC.

This rearrangement joins TRBV4-1 to TRBJ2-3; 7 bases are a match to TRBD2. Germline V gene data show CDR1 as MGHRA and CDR2 as YSYEKL. V dropped 1 base and J dropped 0; count of bases not matched to a gene: 7. This CDR3 contains 17 residues. The chain's CDR3 is CASSQAIAGTSTDTQYF. CDR3 coding DNA: TGCGCCAGCAGCCAAGCAATAGCGGGCACTAGCACAGATACGCAGTATTTT.

The chain combines TRBV7-9 with TRBJ1-1, with 10 bases lining up with TRBD1. Germline assignment: CDR1 SEHNR and CDR2 FQNEAQ (reference sequence). This CDR3 has 13 amino acids. The V and J ends lost 6 bases and 11 bases, in that order; junction bases with no gene match: 9. In DNA form, the CDR3 reads TGTGCCAGCAGGGGGACAGGGGATAGATCGGCTTTCTTT. Its translation: CASRGTGDRSAFF.

The rearrangement uses TRBV19 and TRBJ2-6, with D unclear. Germline V lookup: CDR1 LNHDA, CDR2 SQIVND (reference sequence). V shed 0 bases and J shed 4 bases, with 7 bases lying between them. CDR3 length: 15 residues. The chain's CDR3 is CASSIEGSGANVLTF. The CDR3 DNA reads TGTGCCAGTAGTATAGAAGGGTCCGGGGCCAACGTCCTGACTTTC.

The chain couples TRBV29-1 to TRBJ2-1, with TRBD1 matching over 7 bases. The CDR3 consists of 14 residues. Trimming removed 7 bases from V and 0 bases from J; junction bases left unmatched: 6. CDR1 is SQVTM, CDR2 ANQGSEA, per germline. The CDR3 DNA reads as TGCAGCGCTCAGACAGGGAGCTCCTACAATGAGCAGTTCTTC. Amino acids: CSAQTGSSYNEQFF.

The chain is built from TRBV23-1 and TRBJ2-2; D is tentatively TRBD1 or TRBD2 (5 bases each). TRBV23-1 is filed as an ORF, its function uncertain. Trimming removed 8 bases at V and 0 bases at J, with 13 bases between. The CDR3 contains 15 residues. CDR3 nucleotide sequence: TGCGCCAGCCTGGACCGGGACGCGAACACCGGGGAGCTGTTTTTT. Translated, it gives CASLDRDANTGELFF.

This sequence joins TRBV6-5 and TRBJ1-2, with 12 bases matching TRBD1. V lost 4 bases to trimming and J lost 7 bases; unmatched junction nucleotides: 10. Germline CDR1 is MNHEY and CDR2 is SVGAGI. This CDR3 spans 16 amino acids. The CDR3 loop is CASSSGPGTGGSGYTF. CDR3 nucleotides: TGTGCCAGCAGTTCAGGACCCGGGACAGGGGGCAGTGGCTACACCTTC.

This clonotype was picked up one time. The chain links TRBV7-9 to TRBJ2-1; the match to TRBD2 covers 12 bases. Germline loops: CDR1 SEHNR, CDR2 FQNEAQ (reference sequence). With 5 bases clipped from V and 6 bases from J, the junction kept 11 bases outside the gene matches. The CDR3 is made up of 17 amino acids. CDR3 sequence: CASSPKRLAGDSNEQFF. The CDR3 nucleotides read TGTGCCAGCAGCCCTAAGAGACTAGCGGGAGATAGCAATGAGCAGTTCTTC.

The J gene is TRBJ2-2, the V gene TRBV4-1; D perhaps matches TRBD2 (5 bases). CDR3 size: 16 residues. CDR1 and CDR2 from the germline V gene are MGHRA and YSYEKL. Trimming left V 1 base short and J 5 bases short, with 14 bases between. DNA of the CDR3: TGCGCCAGCAGCCAAGTCCCGGGAATACGGACCGGGGAGCTGTTTTTT. Translation gives CASSQVPGIRTGELFF.

This clonotype came up once. The chain employs TRBV20-1 and TRBJ2-7; TRBD2 matches at 13 bases. This CDR3 region has 14 residues. Per germline, CDR1 DFQATT and CDR2 SNEGSKA (reference sequence). V lost 6 bases, J lost 9 bases, and 11 bases stayed unmatched. The CDR3 DNA is TGCAGTGCGCTCTTCGGACTAGCGGGAGAGCGGCAGTACTTC. This encodes CSALFGLAGERQYF.

The rearrangement uses TRBV5-4 and TRBJ2-2, with no clear D. Germline loops: CDR1 SGHNT, CDR2 YYREEE (reference sequence). The CDR3 contains 13 residues. Trimming left V 2 bases short and J 6 bases short, with 8 bases between. The CDR3 region is CASSFSFSGELFF. Here the CDR3 DNA reads TGTGCCAGCAGCTTCTCCTTCTCCGGGGAGCTGTTTTTT.

The chain uses TRBV27 and TRBJ1-3, with 7 bases fitting TRBD1. V shed 6 bases, J shed 4 bases, and the junction held 6 bases outside the gene matches. The germline CDR1 and CDR2 sequences are MNHEY and SMNVEV (reference sequence). This CDR3 is 14 amino acids long. This CDR3 reads CASRPTGFGNTIYF. The CDR3 DNA reads TGTGCCAGCAGACCGACAGGGTTCGGAAACACCATATATTTT.

This clonotype appeared a few times. The chain recombines TRBV29-1 with TRBJ1-1; maybe TRBD1 (5 bases). This CDR3 contains 14 residues. V lost 2 bases and J 0 bases, leaving 10 bases between the germline ends. The germline V gene encodes CDR1 SQVTM and CDR2 ANQGSEA. CDR3 DNA sequence: TGCAGCGTTGAATTGGCGGACATGAACACTGAAGCTTTCTTT. Protein product: CSVELADMNTEAFF.

The chain couples TRBV28 to TRBJ2-7; TRBD1 matches 12 bases. The CDR3 spans 16 residues. CDR1 is MDHEN, CDR2 SYDVKM, per germline. J gave up 4 bases and V 6 bases, and 10 bases lay outside the gene matches. The CDR3 sequence is CASRGPGQGAEYEQYF. The CDR3 bases are TGTGCCAGCAGGGGTCCGGGACAGGGGGCTGAATACGAGCAGTACTTC.

The rearrangement links TRBV3-1 to TRBJ2-7; D unclear. CDR1 is LGHDT, CDR2 YNNKEL, per germline (reference sequence). The CDR3 is 12 residues long. V dropped 3 bases and J dropped 3 bases, with 6 bases sitting between them. In DNA, the CDR3 is TGTGCCAGCAGCCATAGGGACTACGAGCAGTACTTC. Its translation: CASSHRDYEQYF.

This clonotype was seen a handful of times. The chain couples TRBV3-1 to TRBJ2-7; tentatively, D is TRBD2 (5 bases). This CDR3 has 14 residues. Trimming took 0 bases from V and 3 from J, leaving 9 bases between them. Germline CDR1 reads LGHDT; CDR2 reads YNNKEL (reference sequence). The CDR3 nucleotides are TGTGCCAGCAGCCAAGATTCGGGGTTCTACGAGCAGTACTTC. Translated, it gives CASSQDSGFYEQYF.

This clonotype was seen just once. This chain connects TRBV2 to TRBJ1-2; unclear D gene. This CDR3 is built from 13 residues. V lost 2 bases and J 2 bases, leaving 6 bases between the germline ends. Germline-derived CDR1 and CDR2 are SNHLY and FYNNEI. The CDR3 DNA follows: TGTGCCAGCAGTGAAAACAGAAACTATGGCTACACCTTC. Its translation: CASSENRNYGYTF.

The chain recombines TRBV30 with TRBJ1-2; a possible D gene is TRBD1 (6 bases). Germline V gene data show CDR1 as GTSNPN and CDR2 as SVGIG (reference sequence). This CDR3 has 12 amino acids. Trimming took off 2 bases at V and 5 bases at J, with 9 bases between the two ends. CDR3 sequence reads: CAWSTGTYGYTF. Written as DNA, the CDR3 is TGTGCCTGGAGTACAGGGACTTATGGCTACACCTTC.

The chain's CDR3 is CASSYTGRSYEQYF. The CDR3 DNA sequence: TGTGCCAGCAGTTACACTGGGCGGAGCTACGAGCAGTACTTC. The chain has TRBV6-5 and TRBJ2-7, with unresolved D. This CDR3 contains 14 residues. The germline V gene encodes CDR1 MNHEY and CDR2 SVGAGI. The germline V and J ends were trimmed by 2 bases and 3 bases, with 11 bases remaining between them.

The chain carries TRBV5-1 and TRBJ2-1, with TRBD1 matching 8 bases. V lost 2 bases and J lost 9; bases outside the gene matches: 10. Germline V gene sequence: CDR1 SGHRS, CDR2 YFSETQ. This CDR3 region has 15 residues. CDR3 amino acids: CASSLNPGQGIEQFF. The CDR3 coding sequence is TGCGCCAGCAGCTTAAATCCCGGACAGGGAATTGAGCAGTTCTTC. Using reference TRBV5-1 and TRBJ2-1 for the parts outside the CDR3, the full variable domain is KAGVTQTPRYLIKTRGQQVTLSCSPISGHRSVSWYQQTPGQGLQFLFEYFSETQRNKGNFPGRFSGRQFSNSRSEMNVSTLELGDSALYLCASSLNPGQGIEQFFGPGTRLTVL.